Following are 23 T cell receptor beta chains from one sample sequenced in a study of blood T cell repertoires in COVID-19. Measured with immunoSEQ multiplex PCR; TCRdb has only the in-frame clones, and not every one. The data contain roughly 280,000 clones, 89% of them singletons. Sample: peripheral blood. Receptor source: a middle-aged man with acute or convalescent COVID-19.

In the case of this clone: The germline gene is not matched at one end of the junction; a read error may be the cause. The chain recombines TRBV2 with TRBJ1-1; perhaps TRBD1 as D (6 bases). CDR3 length: 14 residues. Germline V gene sequence: CDR1 SNHLY, CDR2 FYNNEI. The CDR3 sequence: CASREGQLNTEAFF. The CDR3, as DNA: TGTGCCAGCAGAGAAGGACAGCTGAACACTGAAGCTTTCTTT.

The chain employs TRBV19 and TRBJ1-5; no clear D. The ends were cut back, 3 bases at V and 0 bases at J, with 6 bases in the middle. The CDR3 sequence is 14 residues long. CDR1 LNHDA and CDR2 SQIVND come from the germline V gene (reference sequence). The CDR3 spells CASSIYYSNQPQHF. The CDR3 DNA reads TGTGCCAGTAGTATCTATTATAGCAATCAGCCCCAGCATTTT. Full variable domain (rest looked up from reference TRBV19 and TRBJ1-5): DGGITQSPKYLFRKEGQNVTLSCEQNLNHDAMYWYRQDPGQGLRLIYYSQIVNDFQKGDIAEGYSVSREKKESFPLTVTSAQKNPTAFYLCASSIYYSNQPQHFGDGTRLSIL.

V and J are TRBV7-3 and TRBJ1-1; 10 nucleotides agree with TRBD1. The CDR3 covers 14 residues. V lost 5 bases and J lost 4; bases outside the gene matches: 4. Germline-derived CDR1 and CDR2 are SGHTA and FQGTGA. The CDR3 loop is CASSPGTGATEAFF. The CDR3, as DNA: TGTGCCAGCAGCCCCGGGACAGGGGCCACTGAAGCTTTCTTT.

This clone has just one count. The chain employs TRBV4-2 and TRBJ2-7, with TRBD1 identical over 9 bases. The germline V gene encodes CDR1 LGHNA and CDR2 YNFKEQ. The CDR3 covers 15 residues. The ends lost 0 bases at V and 2 bases at J; junction bases unmatched: 2. CDR3 DNA sequence: TGTGCCAGCAGCCAAGAGGGACAGGGCCCCTACGAGCAGTACTTC. The encoded protein is CASSQEGQGPYEQYF.

The genes are TRBV5-1 and TRBJ2-1; 14 bases are a match to TRBD2. CDR1 is SGHRS and CDR2 is YFSETQ in the germline V gene. The V and J ends lost 4 bases and 3 bases, in that order; junction bases with no gene match: 6. The CDR3 is 17 amino acids. The CDR3 reads CASSRGLAGAIYNEQFF. The CDR3 coding sequence is TGCGCCAGCAGCCGGGGACTAGCGGGGGCTATCTACAATGAGCAGTTCTTC.

The chain couples TRBV4-2 to TRBJ1-6; the D is unclear. The germline CDR1 and CDR2 sequences are LGHNA and YNFKEQ. This CDR3 spans 16 amino acids. V lost 0 bases and J lost 0, with 6 bases in between. This chain's CDR3 is CASSQDTSSYNSPLHF. For the CDR3, the DNA is TGTGCCAGCAGCCAAGATACCAGCTCCTATAATTCACCCCTCCACTTT.

This chain links TRBV10-3 with TRBJ2-6, with D maybe TRBD2 (6 bases). The ends were cut back, 4 bases at V and 0 bases at J, with 10 bases in the middle. Germline V lookup: CDR1 ENHRY, CDR2 SYGVKD. The CDR3 loop spans 16 amino acids. DNA of the CDR3: TGTGCCATCAGTGGGGGAGGCCACTCTGGGGCCAACGTCCTGACTTTC. Amino acids: CAISGGGHSGANVLTF.

This chain connects TRBV9 to TRBJ2-7; D gene uncertain. Per germline, CDR1 SGDLS and CDR2 YYNGEE. The CDR3 length is 14 residues. Deletions cut 4 bases from V and 2 bases from J, with 13 bases between. DNA of the CDR3: TGTGCCAGCAGCCCCAGTCGTTTGGCCTACGAGCAGTACTTC. Protein product: CASSPSRLAYEQYF.

This clone occurred once. The chain has TRBV10-3 and TRBJ2-2; weak D call: TRBD1 (7 bases). Germline V CDR1 and CDR2: ENHRY, SYGVKD. This CDR3 is 13 amino acids long. The ends were cut back, 8 bases at V and 7 bases at J, with 14 bases in the middle. Here the CDR3 DNA reads TGTGCCATCGCCGACAGGGAGGTCGGGGAGCTGTTTTTT. Its translation: CAIADREVGELFF.

J is TRBJ2-2 and V is TRBV5-1; D might be TRBD1 (6 bases). Germline values: CDR1 SGHRS, CDR2 YFSETQ. CDR3 length: 15 residues. The V end lost 1 base, the J end lost 6 bases, and 13 bases lay between the germline ends. The CDR3 is CASSLRRGHAGELFF. The CDR3 DNA sequence: TGCGCCAGCAGCTTGAGAAGGGGACACGCCGGGGAGCTGTTTTTT. Full variable domain (outside the CDR3, taken from reference TRBV5-1 and TRBJ2-2): KAGVTQTPRYLIKTRGQQVTLSCSPISGHRSVSWYQQTPGQGLQFLFEYFSETQRNKGNFPGRFSGRQFSNSRSEMNVSTLELGDSALYLCASSLRRGHAGELFFGEGSRLTVL.

The genes are TRBV27 and TRBJ1-2; D gene uncertain. There are 14 residues in the CDR3. CDR1 is MNHEY and CDR2 is SMNVEV in the germline V gene (reference sequence). V lost 5 bases and J lost 4, with 14 bases in between. The CDR3 DNA is TGTGCCAGCAGTCCGCTGCACTTGAGCTATGGCTACACCTTC. Encoded protein: CASSPLHLSYGYTF.

This rearrangement joins TRBV5-1 to TRBJ2-7, with 10 bases aligning to TRBD1. The germline gives CDR1 SGHRS, CDR2 YFSETQ. This CDR3 spans 15 amino acids. Trimming removed 4 bases from V and 7 bases from J; junction bases left unmatched: 11. The DNA of the CDR3 is TGCGCCAGCAGCCTGGACAGGGGGTATAGTGCTGAGCAGTACTTC. Protein: CASSLDRGYSAEQYF. Full variable domain (missing parts from reference TRBV5-1 and TRBJ2-7): KAGVTQTPRYLIKTRGQQVTLSCSPISGHRSVSWYQQTPGQGLQFLFEYFSETQRNKGNFPGRFSGRQFSNSRSEMNVSTLELGDSALYLCASSLDRGYSAEQYFGPGTRLTVT.

The chain employs TRBV5-8 and TRBJ1-4; 8 bases match TRBD1. The CDR3 spans 17 residues. With V trimmed by 2 bases and J by 3 bases, 9 bases remained unmatched. The germline V gene encodes CDR1 SGHTS and CDR2 YDEGEE. This CDR3 is CASSFPGGFYSNEKLFF. DNA of the CDR3: TGTGCCAGCAGCTTCCCAGGGGGCTTTTATTCTAATGAAAAACTGTTTTTT. Full variable domain (rest looked up from reference TRBV5-8 and TRBJ1-4): EAGVTQSPTHLIKTRGQQATLRCSPISGHTSVYWYQQALGLGLQFLLWYDEGEERNRGNFPPRFSGRQFPNYSSELNVNALELEDSALYLCASSFPGGFYSNEKLFFGSGTQLSVL.

In DNA form, the CDR3 reads TGTGCCAGCAGTTTGGGAAGGGGGAATGAGCAGTTCTTC. Protein product: CASSLGRGNEQFF. The rearrangement uses TRBV12-3 or TRBV12-4 and TRBJ2-1; a possible D gene is TRBD1 (6 bases). V was pared by 3 bases and J by 7 bases, with 10 bases between. The CDR3 is made up of 13 amino acids.

The J gene is TRBJ1-1, the V gene TRBV7-9; the D gene is possibly TRBD1 (6 bases). V dropped 7 bases and J dropped 7 bases, with 10 bases sitting between them. The germline V gene has CDR1 SEHNR and CDR2 FQNEAQ (reference sequence). This CDR3 has 11 amino acids. The CDR3 DNA sequence: TGTGCCAGCAAGGGGGAATTTGAAGCTTTCTTT. Amino acids: CASKGEFEAFF. The complete variable domain, with remaining parts taken from reference TRBV7-9 and TRBJ1-1, reads DTGVSQNPRHKITKRGQNVTFRCDPISEHNRLYWYRQTLGQGPEFLTYFQNEAQLEKSRLLSDRFSAERPKGSFSTLEIQRTEQGDSAMYLCASKGEFEAFFGQGTRLTVV.

The CDR3 coding sequence is TGTGCCATCAGTGAACCTACGGGGGGCACTGAAGCTTTCTTT. Translating it yields CAISEPTGGTEAFF. This rearrangement joins TRBV10-3 to TRBJ1-1, with D possibly being TRBD1 (5 bases). The germline V and J ends were trimmed by 3 bases and 4 bases, with 12 bases remaining between them. CDR1 is ENHRY and CDR2 is SYGVKD in the germline V gene. CDR3 length equals 14 residues.

About this clone itself: The sample holds other DNA sequences that translate to the same CDR3. The chain is built from TRBV15 and TRBJ1-5; D possibly corresponds to TRBD1 (6 bases). Germline CDR1 and CDR2: LNHNV and YYDKDF (reference sequence). Trimming cost V 0 bases and J 2 bases, with 8 bases left between them. CDR3 length: 15 amino acids. This CDR3 reads CATSRDPGGNQPQHF. Here the CDR3 DNA reads TGTGCCACCAGCAGAGATCCAGGGGGCAATCAGCCCCAGCATTTT.

V usage is TRBV12-3 or TRBV12-4 and J usage is TRBJ2-5, with D tentatively TRBD2 (6 bases). The CDR3 spans 13 residues. Trimming pared 7 bases from V and 3 bases from J, leaving 12 bases between. The CDR3 here is CASMAGSKETQYF. As DNA, the CDR3 is TGTGCCAGCATGGCGGGGTCAAAAGAGACCCAGTACTTC.

This chain links TRBV9 with TRBJ1-2; 8 nucleotides align to TRBD1. The CDR3 has 16 residues. Per germline, CDR1 SGDLS and CDR2 YYNGEE. V trimming: 0 bases; J trimming: 7 bases; junction bases outside the gene matches: 11. The CDR3 sequence: CASSVVGSGGMGGYTF. The CDR3 bases are TGTGCCAGCAGCGTAGTTGGATCAGGGGGCATGGGTGGCTACACCTTC.

This chain uses TRBV5-1 with TRBJ1-1; no reliable D call. The CDR3 consists of 14 residues. The V gene lost 0 bases and the J gene lost 5 bases, with 11 bases spanning the gap. The germline CDR1 and CDR2 sequences are SGHRS and YFSETQ. The DNA for the CDR3 is TGCGCCAGCAGCTTGGAAGCGGGGTTGACTGAAGCTTTCTTT. It encodes CASSLEAGLTEAFF.

The rearrangement links TRBV11-1 to TRBJ1-1, with a possible D match to TRBD1 (6 bases). The CDR3 loop spans 16 amino acids. Germline V gene data show CDR1 as SGHAT and CDR2 as FQDESV (reference sequence). V dropped 5 bases and J dropped 3 bases, with 19 bases sitting between them. CDR3 coding DNA: TGTGCCAGCAGCCCCAGGGCGGGTCCAGGGGACACTGAAGCTTTCTTT. Amino acids: CASSPRAGPGDTEAFF.

This rearrangement joins TRBV6-5 to TRBJ2-6, with D possibly being TRBD1 (6 bases). The V end was cut by 6 bases, the J end by 3 bases, with 12 bases between. Germline values: CDR1 MNHEY, CDR2 SVGAGI. This CDR3 spans 15 amino acids. The CDR3: CASSKTGSGANVLTF. CDR3 nucleotide sequence: TGTGCCAGCAGCAAAACAGGGAGTGGGGCCAACGTCCTGACTTTC.

This clone has just one count. The rearrangement joins TRBV27 to TRBJ2-7; D remains ambiguous. Germline V lookup: CDR1 MNHEY, CDR2 SMNVEV (reference sequence). V was pared by 2 bases and J by 7 bases, with 18 bases between. The CDR3 runs 15 residues. CDR3 DNA sequence: TGTGCCAGCAGTTTAGATTCGATCGTGGTGAGGGAGCAGTACTTC. Its translation: CASSLDSIVVREQYF.